The rows below give T cell receptor beta chains drawn from one sample of a study of control samples from healthy donors and cancer patients. The assay was immunoSEQ multiplex PCR, and TCRdb's table has in-frame clones only and misses some. The table includes around 170,000 clones, around 88% detected once. The material sequenced was blood. Receptors were obtained from a woman between 25 and 40 years old in good health. The CDR3 runs from the conserved cysteine through the conserved F or W. Fields, in order: clone size, V gene, CDR3 protein. Clone size is stated in some rows and not others, as once, few, many or a class when expanded.

>.|TRBV10-3
CATEGHSYEQYF
>.|TRBV7-9
CASSKTEGTFRVEAFF
>.|TRBV6-7
CASSYYPGDDNEQFF
>.|TRBV5-6
CASSFSGGTDTQYF
>.|TRBV4-1
CASSFPTSGLEDEQFF
>.|TRBV19
CASSILRQGGTYGYTF
>few|TRBV25-1
CAMEEPQETQYF
>.|TRBV15
CATSNPTGGAYEQYF
>.|TRBV7-9
CASSPRGGGNQPQHF
>.|TRBV29-1
CSVGERQGRAFF
>once|TRBV29-1
CSVADRGRRGYTF
>.|TRBV10-3
CAIRGLGTEAFF
>once|TRBV2
CASTGTSGSGTYNEQFF
>.|TRBV6-5
CASNGLWDYGTGYTF
>.|TRBV12-3/TRBV12-4
CASSFGTTDTQYF
>.|TRBV19
CATVDSSGANVLTF
>.|TRBV10-3
CAISVDGLVLTF
>.|TRBV5-5
CASRATGGWAGELFF
>once|TRBV7-2
CASSLIYGETQYF
>.|TRBV19
CARLTILLPNEQFF
>.|TRBV4-2
CATSKAPIASIGETQYF
>.|TRBV3-1/TRBV3-2
CASSQSPSGANVLTF
>.|TRBV6-5
CASSYSGGRTDTQYF
>once|TRBV28
CASSRPGGAGTGELFF
>.|TRBV5-5
CASSFDGQIRYGYTF
>.|TRBV3-1/TRBV3-2
CASSWDRSYGYTF
>.|TRBV27
CASSYSPGALNTEAFF
>.|TRBV7-9
CASSGTGQGRWKLFF
>.|TRBV7-6
CASSPEAFSSYEQYF
>.|TRBV6-1
CASSDRTGQAARSPLHF
>.|TRBV5-8
CASSLFRGTTNTGELFF
>.|TRBV10-3
CAISESGANSLTEAFF